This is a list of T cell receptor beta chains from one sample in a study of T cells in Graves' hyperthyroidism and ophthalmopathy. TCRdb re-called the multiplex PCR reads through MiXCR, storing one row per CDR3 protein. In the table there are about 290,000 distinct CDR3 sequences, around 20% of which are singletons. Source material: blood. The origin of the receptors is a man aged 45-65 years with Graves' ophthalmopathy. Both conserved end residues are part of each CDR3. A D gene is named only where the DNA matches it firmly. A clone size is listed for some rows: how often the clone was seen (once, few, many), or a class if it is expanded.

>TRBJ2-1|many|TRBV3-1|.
TGTGCCAGCAGCCGTCATAGTCGAGAGCAGTTCTTC
CASSRHSREQFF
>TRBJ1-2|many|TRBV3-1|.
TGTGCCAGCAGCCCCTCGTTTCAGGGTCCCCTCTATGGCTACACCTTC
CASSPSFQGPLYGYTF
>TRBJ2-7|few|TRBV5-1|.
TGCGCCAGCAGCTTGGATACGGGGGCGAGAGCCTACGAGCAGTACTTC
CASSLDTGARAYEQYF
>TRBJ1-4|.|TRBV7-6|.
TGTGCCAGCAGCCCCTGGAAGGGCGATGAAAAACTGTTTTTT
CASSPWKGDEKLFF
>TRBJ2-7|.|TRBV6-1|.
TGTGCCAGCAGCCCCCGGGTAAACGAGCAGTACTTC
CASSPRVNEQYF
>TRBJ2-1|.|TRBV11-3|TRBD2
TGTGCCAGCGGTCCCGGGAGGGCCGGCTACAATGAGCAGTTCTTC
CASGPGRAGYNEQFF
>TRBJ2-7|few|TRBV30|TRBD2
TGTGCCTGGAGTGCCTCCGGGACTAGCGGGACCTTGGAGCAGTACTTC
CAWSASGTSGTLEQYF
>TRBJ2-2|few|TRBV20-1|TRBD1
TGCAGTGCTAGAAAGGGATCCGGGACAGCTCTCACCGGGGAGCTGTTTTTT
CSARKGSGTALTGELFF
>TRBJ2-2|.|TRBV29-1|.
TGCAGCGTTGGTTATACAGCGAACACCGGGGAGCTGTTTTTT
CSVGYTANTGELFF
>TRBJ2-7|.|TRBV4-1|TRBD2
TGCGCCAGCAGCCAACCGGGGACTAGCCCAGCCTACGAGCAGTACTTC
CASSQPGTSPAYEQYF
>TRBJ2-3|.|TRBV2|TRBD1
TGTGCCACTACCCCGGAACAGGGGGCCCGCACAGATACGCAGTATTTT
CATTPEQGARTDTQYF